The 17 T cell receptor beta chains listed next were all sequenced from one sample in a study of cytomegalovirus exposure and HLA in healthy donors. The study ran its PCR with 60 Vbeta and 13 Jbeta primers. Produced via immunoSEQ multiplex PCR; TCRdb's table is partial and in-frame only. The sample lists 150,000 to 200,000 clones, under 85% occurring once. The specimen sequenced was PBMCs. The receptors come from a woman under 40 in good health and CMV-seronegative.

V usage is TRBV5-1 and J usage is TRBJ1-1, with a weak D call TRBD1 (6 bases). CDR3 size: 13 residues. Germline CDR1 SGHRS, CDR2 YFSETQ. Trimming pared 2 bases from V and 6 bases from J, leaving 11 bases between. The CDR3 is CASSFLAGAEAFF. CDR3 in DNA: TGCGCCAGCAGCTTTTTGGCAGGGGCTGAAGCTTTCTTT.

This chain connects TRBV4-1 to TRBJ1-5; 9 bases agree with TRBD1. The CDR3 contains 17 residues. The V gene's germline CDR1 is MGHRA and CDR2 YSYEKL. Losses at the gene ends were 4 bases for V and 1 base for J; bases not matched to a gene: 8. The CDR3 region has the DNA TGCGCCAGCAGCCTGACAGGGGGGGGCTTGAGCAATCAGCCCCAGCATTTT. Residues: CASSLTGGGLSNQPQHF.

The chain is built from TRBV7-8 and TRBJ1-4; the match to TRBD1 covers 8 bases. This CDR3 spans 15 amino acids. V dropped 5 bases and J dropped 8; count of bases not matched to a gene: 10. Germline V CDR1 and CDR2: SGHVS, FQNEAQ. The DNA of the CDR3 is TGTGCCAGCAGCACAAGACAGGGGAGGGAAGAAAAACTGTTTTTT. This encodes CASSTRQGREEKLFF.

This clone was counted a few times. The gene calls are TRBV6-6 and TRBJ2-1; weak D call: TRBD1 (6 bases). Germline CDR1 reads MNHNY; CDR2 reads SVGAGI (reference sequence). With 6 bases removed from V and 0 bases from J, the gap between germline ends came to 15 bases. The CDR3 consists of 16 residues. The CDR3 nucleotides read TGTGCCAGCAGCCGTAATGGGGGCAGCTCCTACAATGAGCAGTTCTTC. This codes for CASSRNGGSSYNEQFF.

The V gene is TRBV6-5, the J gene TRBJ2-7; 8 nucleotides agree with TRBD1. The V gene end was trimmed by 2 bases and the J gene end by 6 bases; junction bases not matched to a gene: 6. CDR1 MNHEY and CDR2 SVGAGI come from the germline V gene. The CDR3 is made up of 14 amino acids. The chain's CDR3 is CASSYTDRAGEQYF. Written as DNA, the CDR3 is TGTGCCAGCAGTTACACGGACAGGGCCGGCGAGCAGTACTTC.

V and J are TRBV7-6 and TRBJ2-1; 9 bases line up with TRBD2. The CDR3 has 16 residues. V was pared by 3 bases and J by 6 bases, with 9 bases of the junction left unmatched. The germline V gene has CDR1 SGHVS and CDR2 FNYEAQ. The CDR3 is CASSFASGVPSNEQFF. CDR3 DNA: TGTGCCAGCAGCTTCGCTAGCGGGGTACCAAGCAATGAGCAGTTCTTC.

This clone was seen a few times. The chain links TRBV28 to TRBJ1-2; 10 bases are shared with TRBD1. CDR1 is MDHEN and CDR2 is SYDVKM in the germline V gene. The CDR3 runs 15 residues. Trimming at V came to 5 bases and at J to 5 bases, leaving 8 bases not matched to a gene. The CDR3 nucleotides read TGTGCCAGCAGTCTCTCTGGACAGGGGGTTTATGGCTACACCTTC. Translating gives CASSLSGQGVYGYTF.

To note about this clone: A junction end diverges from the germline sequence, so it may reflect a read error. The V and J genes are TRBV4-1 and TRBJ2-3; 7 bases line up with TRBD2. The CDR3 contains 17 residues. CDR1 is MGHRA and CDR2 is YSYEKL in the germline V gene. CDR3: CASSQDWPAGFTGTQYF. DNA of the CDR3: TGCGCCAGCAGCCAAGATTGGCCAGCGGGGTTCACAGGTACGCAGTATTTT.

The chain has TRBV27 and TRBJ2-2; TRBD1 aligns across 8 bases. Unmatched junction bases numbered 10, after V lost 5 bases and J lost 5 bases. Germline CDR1 and CDR2: MNHEY and SMNVEV (reference sequence). The CDR3 loop spans 16 amino acids. In DNA, the CDR3 is TGTGCCAGCAGTGGCCCAGGGGGCTCTAGGACCGGGGAGCTGTTTTTT. As protein: CASSGPGGSRTGELFF.

This clone was detected only once. V is TRBV29-1 and J is TRBJ2-1, with 7 bases aligning to TRBD1. The CDR3 length is 12 residues. With 4 bases clipped from V and 4 bases from J, the junction kept 1 base outside the gene matches. The germline V gene encodes CDR1 SQVTM and CDR2 ANQGSEA. The CDR3 reads CSVGQGYNEQFF. For the CDR3, the DNA is TGCAGCGTTGGACAGGGTTACAATGAGCAGTTCTTC.

The chain links TRBV2 to TRBJ1-1; D uncertain. Germline CDR1 is SNHLY and CDR2 is FYNNEI. This CDR3 comprises 16 residues. Trimming removed 2 bases at V and 2 bases at J, with 15 bases between. CDR3 loop: CASSEMRVGLNTEAFF. The CDR3 region has the DNA TGTGCCAGCAGTGAAATGAGGGTTGGGCTAAACACTGAAGCTTTCTTT.

This clone came up once. V is TRBV27 and J is TRBJ1-2; the D is unclear. Trimming took off 7 bases at V and 2 bases at J, with 11 bases between the two ends. This CDR3 region has 13 residues. Germline CDR1 is MNHEY and CDR2 is SMNVEV (reference sequence). The CDR3 nucleotides are TGTGCCAGCAAATTGGCCGCAAACTATGGCTACACCTTC. Translation: CASKLAANYGYTF.

With respect to this clone: The junction departs from the called germline gene at one end, perhaps through a read error. The V and J genes are TRBV2 and TRBJ2-7; 9 bases match TRBD1. Germline CDR1 and CDR2: SNHLY and FYNNEI. This CDR3 comprises 11 residues. CDR3 residues: CASRTRDRALF. The CDR3 DNA is TGTGCCAGCAGAACTCGGGACAGGGCTCTATTC.

V gene TRBV11-2 combines with J gene TRBJ2-1, with a weak D call TRBD1 (6 bases). V shed 5 bases and J shed 1 base, with 12 bases lying between them. Germline V gene sequence: CDR1 SGHAT, CDR2 FQNNGV. The CDR3 is made up of 15 amino acids. The CDR3 coding sequence is TGTGCCAGCAGCCCAGGGGAAGTGTCCTACAATGAGCAGTTCTTC. Translating it yields CASSPGEVSYNEQFF.

V and J are TRBV11-3 and TRBJ2-7; the match to TRBD1 covers 8 bases. The CDR3 spans 14 residues. From germline, CDR1 is SGHNT and CDR2 YENEEA. Trimming cost V 4 bases and J 1 base; bases outside gene matches: 3. The CDR3, as DNA: TGTGCCAGCAGCTCAACAGGGGGGTCCTACGAGCAGTACTTC. Protein product: CASSSTGGSYEQYF.

The chain links TRBV11-2 to TRBJ1-1, with D possibly being TRBD1 (6 bases). CDR1 is SGHAT, CDR2 FQNNGV, per germline. Trimming left V 3 bases short and J 1 base short, with 15 bases between. The CDR3 loop spans 16 amino acids. CDR3 protein: CASSLAGVATNTEAFF. CDR3 sequence (DNA): TGTGCCAGCAGCTTGGCAGGGGTTGCGACGAACACTGAAGCTTTCTTT. Full variable domain (rest looked up from reference TRBV11-2 and TRBJ1-1): EAGVAQSPRYKIIEKRQSVAFWCNPISGHATLYWYQQILGQGPKLLIQFQNNGVVDDSQLPKDRFSAERLKGVDSTLKIQPAKLEDSAVYLCASSLAGVATNTEAFFGQGTRLTVV.

A single count supports this clone. The rearrangement links TRBV5-1 to TRBJ1-5; D is uncertain. There are 13 residues in the CDR3. Germline lookup yields CDR1 SGHRS and CDR2 YFSETQ. V lost 0 bases and J 5 bases, leaving 6 bases between the germline ends. DNA for the CDR3: TGCGCCAGCAGCTTGGAGAGGCATCAGCCCCAGCATTTT. This sequence encodes CASSLERHQPQHF.